This T cell receptor beta chain is from a study of blood T cell repertoires in COVID-19. Some clones are missing from TCRdb's copy, which holds only in-frame ones; the method was immunoSEQ multiplex PCR. The sample gives 300,000 to 350,000 clones, almost 90% of which show up once; under 3% is in the top ten. Unmatched junction bases numbered 7, after V lost 6 bases and J lost 7 bases. CDR1 is MDHEN and CDR2 is SYDVKM in the germline V gene. There are 13 residues in the CDR3. Sequenced sample: peripheral blood. This sequence originates from a woman in her 30s with COVID-19, enrolled during active disease. The chain carries TRBV28 and TRBJ1-2, with TRBD1 identical over 8 bases. CDR3 sequence (DNA): TGTGCCAGCAGACTACAGGGGGGCCTTGGCTACACCTTC. This codes for CASRLQGGLGYTF.